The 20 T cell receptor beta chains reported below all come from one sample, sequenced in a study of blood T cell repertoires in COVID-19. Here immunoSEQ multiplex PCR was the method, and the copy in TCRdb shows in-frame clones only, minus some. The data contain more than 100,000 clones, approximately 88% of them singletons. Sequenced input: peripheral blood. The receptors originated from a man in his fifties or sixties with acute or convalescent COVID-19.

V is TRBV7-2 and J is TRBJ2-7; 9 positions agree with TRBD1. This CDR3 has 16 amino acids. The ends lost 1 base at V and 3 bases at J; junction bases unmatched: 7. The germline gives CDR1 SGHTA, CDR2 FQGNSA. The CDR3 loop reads CASSLDRRTGDYEQYF. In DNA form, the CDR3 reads TGTGCCAGCAGCTTAGATAGGAGGACAGGGGACTACGAGCAGTACTTC. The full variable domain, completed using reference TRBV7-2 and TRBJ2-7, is GAGVSQSPSNKVTEKGKDVELRCDPISGHTALYWYRQSLGQGLEFLIYFQGNSAPDKSGLPSDRFSAERTGGSVSTLTIQRTQQEDSAVYLCASSLDRRTGDYEQYFGPGTRLTVT.

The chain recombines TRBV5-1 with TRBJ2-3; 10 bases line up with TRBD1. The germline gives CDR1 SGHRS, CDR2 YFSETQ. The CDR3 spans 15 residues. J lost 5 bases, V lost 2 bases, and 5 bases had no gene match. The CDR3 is CASSFRDRGIDTQYF. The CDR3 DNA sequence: TGCGCCAGCAGCTTCCGGGACAGGGGTATAGATACGCAGTATTTT.

CDR3 sequence reads: CASSLGQGLSEQYF. In nucleotides, the CDR3 is TGTGCCAGCAGCTTGGGACAGGGATTGAGCGAGCAGTACTTC. The chain combines TRBV11-3 with TRBJ2-7; 9 bases line up with TRBD1. With 3 bases clipped from V and 6 bases from J, the junction kept 6 bases outside the gene matches. The CDR3 has 14 amino acids. The V gene's germline CDR1 is SGHNT and CDR2 YENEEA.

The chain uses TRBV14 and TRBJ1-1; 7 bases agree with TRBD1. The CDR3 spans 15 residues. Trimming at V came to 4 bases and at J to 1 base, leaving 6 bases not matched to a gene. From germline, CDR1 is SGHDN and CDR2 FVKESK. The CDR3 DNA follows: TGTGCCAGCAGCCCGTTACAGGGGACGAACACTGAAGCTTTCTTT. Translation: CASSPLQGTNTEAFF.

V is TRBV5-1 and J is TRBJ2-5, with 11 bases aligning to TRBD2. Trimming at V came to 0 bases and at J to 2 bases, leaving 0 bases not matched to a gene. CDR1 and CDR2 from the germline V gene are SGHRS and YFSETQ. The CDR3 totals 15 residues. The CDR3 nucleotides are TGCGCCAGCAGCTTGGGACTAGCGGGACAAGAGACCCAGTACTTC. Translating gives CASSLGLAGQETQYF.

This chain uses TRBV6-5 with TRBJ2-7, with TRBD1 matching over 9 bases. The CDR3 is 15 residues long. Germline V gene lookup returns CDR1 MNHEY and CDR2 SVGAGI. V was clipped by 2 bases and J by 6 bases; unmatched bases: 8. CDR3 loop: CASSYTLQGAGEQYF. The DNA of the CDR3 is TGTGCCAGCAGTTACACGCTACAGGGGGCGGGCGAGCAGTACTTC.

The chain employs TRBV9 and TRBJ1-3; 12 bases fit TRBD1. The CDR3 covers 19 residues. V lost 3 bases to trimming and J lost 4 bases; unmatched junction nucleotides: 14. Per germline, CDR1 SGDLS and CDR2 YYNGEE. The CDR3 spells CASSANLPGQGALGNTIYF. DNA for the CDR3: TGTGCCAGCAGCGCCAACCTCCCGGGACAGGGGGCGCTGGGAAACACCATATATTTT.

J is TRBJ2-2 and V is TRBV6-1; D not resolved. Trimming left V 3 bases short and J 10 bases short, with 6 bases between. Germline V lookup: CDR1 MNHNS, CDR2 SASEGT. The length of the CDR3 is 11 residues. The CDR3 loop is CASSDPSELFF. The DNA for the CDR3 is TGTGCCAGCAGTGACCCCTCGGAGCTGTTTTTT.

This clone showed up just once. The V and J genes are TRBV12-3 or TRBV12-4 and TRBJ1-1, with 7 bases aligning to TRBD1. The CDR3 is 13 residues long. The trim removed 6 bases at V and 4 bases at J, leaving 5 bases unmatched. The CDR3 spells CASRETGRTEAFF. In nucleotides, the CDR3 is TGTGCCAGCAGGGAGACAGGGCGCACTGAAGCTTTCTTT.

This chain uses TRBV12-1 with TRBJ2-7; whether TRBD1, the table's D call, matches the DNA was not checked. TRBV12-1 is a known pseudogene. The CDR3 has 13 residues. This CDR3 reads CASSWTGPYEQYF. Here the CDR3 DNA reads TGTGCCAGCAGCTGGACAGGGCCCTACGAGCAGTACTTC.

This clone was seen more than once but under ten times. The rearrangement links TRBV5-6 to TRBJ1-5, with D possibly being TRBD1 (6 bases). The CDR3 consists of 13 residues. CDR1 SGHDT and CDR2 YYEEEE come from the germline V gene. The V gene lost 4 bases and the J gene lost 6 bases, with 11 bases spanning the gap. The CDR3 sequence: CASSPQGTQPQHF. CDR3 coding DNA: TGTGCCAGCAGCCCACAGGGCACTCAGCCCCAGCATTTT.

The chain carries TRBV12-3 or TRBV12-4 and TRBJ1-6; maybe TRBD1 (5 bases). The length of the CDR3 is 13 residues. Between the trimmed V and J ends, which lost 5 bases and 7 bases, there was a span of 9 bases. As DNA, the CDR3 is TGTGCCAGCAGTCTCTCAGGGAATTCACCCCTCCACTTT. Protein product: CASSLSGNSPLHF.

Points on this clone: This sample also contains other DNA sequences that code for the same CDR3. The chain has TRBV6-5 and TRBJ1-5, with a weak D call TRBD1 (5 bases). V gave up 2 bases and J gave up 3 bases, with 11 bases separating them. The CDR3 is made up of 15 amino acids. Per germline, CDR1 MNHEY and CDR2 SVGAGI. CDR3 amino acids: CASSYGGANNQPQHF. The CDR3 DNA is TGTGCCAGCAGTTACGGTGGGGCGAACAATCAGCCCCAGCATTTT.

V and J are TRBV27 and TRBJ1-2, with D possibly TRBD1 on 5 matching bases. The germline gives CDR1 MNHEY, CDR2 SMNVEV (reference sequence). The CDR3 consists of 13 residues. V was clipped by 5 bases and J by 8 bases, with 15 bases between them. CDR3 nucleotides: TGTGCCAGCAGTGGCCCGGGGGGAGGGGGCTACACCTTC. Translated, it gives CASSGPGGGGYTF.

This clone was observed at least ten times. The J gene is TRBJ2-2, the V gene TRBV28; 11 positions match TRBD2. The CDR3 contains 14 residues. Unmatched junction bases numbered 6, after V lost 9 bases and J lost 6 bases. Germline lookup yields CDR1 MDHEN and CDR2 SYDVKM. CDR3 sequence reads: CASTSGSWAGELFF. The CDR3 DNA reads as TGTGCCAGTACTAGCGGGAGCTGGGCCGGGGAGCTGTTTTTT.

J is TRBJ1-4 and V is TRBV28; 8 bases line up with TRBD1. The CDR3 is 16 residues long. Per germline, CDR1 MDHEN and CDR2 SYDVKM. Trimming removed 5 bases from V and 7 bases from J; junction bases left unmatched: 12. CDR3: CASSQSRGPLGEKLFF. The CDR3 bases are TGTGCCAGCAGTCAATCCAGGGGGCCTCTGGGTGAAAAACTGTTTTTT.

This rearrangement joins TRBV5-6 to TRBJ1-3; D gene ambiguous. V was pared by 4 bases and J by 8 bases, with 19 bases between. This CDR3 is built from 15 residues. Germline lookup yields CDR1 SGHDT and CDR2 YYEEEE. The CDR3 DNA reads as TGTGCCAGCAGCCTACTGAGCCCGATAGTGGACACCATATATTTT. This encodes CASSLLSPIVDTIYF.

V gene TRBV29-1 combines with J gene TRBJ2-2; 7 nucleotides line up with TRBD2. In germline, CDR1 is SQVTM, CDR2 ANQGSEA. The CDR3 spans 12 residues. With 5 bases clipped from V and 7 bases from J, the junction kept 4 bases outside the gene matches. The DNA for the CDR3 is TGCAGCGTTCTCGGACTAGTCGGGGAGCTGTTTTTT. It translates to CSVLGLVGELFF.

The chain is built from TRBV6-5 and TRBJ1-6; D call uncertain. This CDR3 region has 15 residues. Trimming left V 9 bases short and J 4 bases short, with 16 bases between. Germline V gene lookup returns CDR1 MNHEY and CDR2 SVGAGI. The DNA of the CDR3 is TGTGCCAGTGTGGATCGGAGTTTTTATAATTCACCCCTCCACTTT. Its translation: CASVDRSFYNSPLHF.

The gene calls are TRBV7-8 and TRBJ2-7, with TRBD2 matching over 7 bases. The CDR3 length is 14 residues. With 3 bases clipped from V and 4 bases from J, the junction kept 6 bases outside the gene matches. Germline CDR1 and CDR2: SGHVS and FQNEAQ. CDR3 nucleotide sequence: TGTGCCAGCAGCTTTGTGCGGGAGTCTTACGAGCAGTACTTC. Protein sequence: CASSFVRESYEQYF.